Below are 30 T cell receptor beta chains sequenced from a single sample in a study of T cell responses to AZD1222 COVID-19 vaccine. Sequenced by immunoSEQ multiplex PCR; TCRdb stores in-frame clones only, minus some. The sample contains 150,000 or so clones, 90% of which appear only once. The sequencing here drew on peripheral blood, taken on day 0 of AZD1222 vaccination. These receptors all come from an adult in good health.

V and J are TRBV27 and TRBJ1-2; 7 bases line up with TRBD1. CDR3 length equals 14 residues. Germline trimming cut 6 bases from V and 4 bases from J; bases unmatched to any gene: 8. CDR1 and CDR2 from the germline V gene are MNHEY and SMNVEV (reference sequence). The DNA of the CDR3 is TGTGCCAGCAGCCTCAACAGGGGCCGCTATGGCTACACCTTC. Protein product: CASSLNRGRYGYTF.

This clone showed up just a few times. The V gene is TRBV18, the J gene TRBJ2-7, with D possibly matching TRBD2 (5 bases). The length of the CDR3 is 13 residues. The germline V and J ends were trimmed by 2 bases and 2 bases, with 7 bases remaining between them. The germline V gene has CDR1 KGHSH and CDR2 LQKENI. CDR3 sequence reads: CASSPWRTYEQYF. DNA of the CDR3: TGTGCCAGCTCACCATGGAGGACCTACGAGCAGTACTTC. Complete variable domain (other parts from reference TRBV18 and TRBJ2-7): NAGVMQNPRHLVRRRGQEARLRCSPMKGHSHVYWYRQLPEEGLKFMVYLQKENIIDESGMPKERFSAEFPKEGPSILRIQQVVRGDSAAYFCASSPWRTYEQYFGPGTRLTVT.

The J gene is TRBJ2-7, the V gene TRBV27; a possible D gene is TRBD2 (7 bases). This CDR3 has 15 residues. Trimming stripped 0 bases from V and 5 bases from J, with 14 bases between. Germline assignment: CDR1 MNHEY and CDR2 SMNVEV (reference sequence). CDR3 amino acids: CASSLSRGEGNEQYF. DNA for the CDR3: TGTGCCAGCAGTTTATCGAGGGGGGAGGGGAACGAGCAGTACTTC.

This chain links TRBV6-5 with TRBJ2-7, with 11 bases identical to TRBD2. The V gene end was trimmed by 1 base and the J gene end by 3 bases; junction bases not matched to a gene: 5. The CDR3 runs to 16 residues. The germline V gene has CDR1 MNHEY and CDR2 SVGAGI. The CDR3 spells CASSYFPGLAVYEQYF. In nucleotides, the CDR3 is TGTGCCAGCAGTTACTTCCCGGGACTAGCGGTCTACGAGCAGTACTTC.

The chain uses TRBV28 and TRBJ1-2; no definite D call. CDR3 length: 14 residues. Per germline, CDR1 MDHEN and CDR2 SYDVKM. The V end was cut by 7 bases, the J end by 2 bases, with 14 bases between. In nucleotides, the CDR3 is TGTGCCAGCATTGAGTCAGCCCCCAACTATGGCTACACCTTC. Encoded protein: CASIESAPNYGYTF.

This chain links TRBV6-1 with TRBJ2-7; TRBD1 or TRBD2 may be the D gene (5 bases each). V lost 3 bases, J lost 4 bases, and 10 bases lay in between. The CDR3 loop spans 13 amino acids. The germline CDR1 and CDR2 sequences are MNHNS and SASEGT. The CDR3 region has the DNA TGTGCCAGCAGTGACCAGGGCGGGTACGAGCAGTACTTC. This encodes CASSDQGGYEQYF.

This clone appeared once. The chain carries TRBV6-6 and TRBJ2-3, with D unclear. V gave up 7 bases and J gave up 0 bases, with 14 bases separating them. CDR3 size: 15 residues. Germline assignment: CDR1 MNHNY and CDR2 SVGAGI (reference sequence). The CDR3 nucleotides read TGTGCCAGCACCGAACTTAGTTCTAGCACAGATACGCAGTATTTT. It codes for CASTELSSSTDTQYF.

The chain is built from TRBV18 and TRBJ1-3; D unclear. The CDR3 is 15 amino acids. The germline V gene encodes CDR1 KGHSH and CDR2 LQKENI. Trimming removed 1 base at V and 0 bases at J, with 7 bases between. The CDR3 DNA is TGTGCCAGCTCACCACAAGGGATCTCTGGAAACACCATATATTTT. Protein sequence: CASSPQGISGNTIYF.

This clone appeared once. V and J are TRBV6-2 or TRBV6-3 and TRBJ1-6; tentatively, D is TRBD1 (6 bases). This CDR3 is built from 16 residues. The germline V gene has CDR1 MNHEY and CDR2 SVGEGT. Trimming cost V 6 bases and J 6 bases, with 18 bases left between them. The CDR3 DNA reads as TGTGCCAGCAGCCCTCTTCCGGGACACCTTAATTCACCCCTCCACTTT. This sequence encodes CASSPLPGHLNSPLHF.

The V gene is TRBV9, the J gene TRBJ2-7; D remains unclear. The CDR3 sequence is 14 residues long. With 0 bases removed from V and 0 bases from J, the gap between germline ends came to 7 bases. Per germline, CDR1 SGDLS and CDR2 YYNGEE. The CDR3 DNA sequence: TGTGCCAGCAGCGTAGAGGCAGGCTCCTACGAGCAGTACTTC. This codes for CASSVEAGSYEQYF. Full variable domain (missing parts from reference TRBV9 and TRBJ2-7): DSGVTQTPKHLITATGQRVTLRCSPRSGDLSVYWYQQSLDQGLQFLIQYYNGEERAKGNILERFSAQQFPDLHSELNLSSLELGDSALYFCASSVEAGSYEQYFGPGTRLTVT.

This sequence joins TRBV6-5 and TRBJ1-1, with D unresolved. CDR1 MNHEY and CDR2 SVGAGI come from the germline V gene. The V gene lost 6 bases and the J gene lost 0 bases, with 5 bases spanning the gap. The CDR3 covers 12 residues. Here the CDR3 DNA reads TGTGCCAGCAGAAGGGTGAACACTGAAGCTTTCTTT. Its protein is CASRRVNTEAFF.

A single count supports this clone. The V and J genes are TRBV7-6 and TRBJ2-2; TRBD2 is a possible D gene (5 bases). The V gene's germline CDR1 is SGHVS and CDR2 FNYEAQ. The CDR3 length is 17 residues. Trimming removed 2 bases at V and 4 bases at J, with 17 bases between. The CDR3 loop is CASSLLVGPEGTGELFF. DNA for the CDR3: TGTGCCAGCAGCTTACTCGTCGGTCCCGAGGGCACCGGGGAGCTGTTTTTT.

Notes on this clone: This sample includes further DNA sequences coding for the same CDR3. The chain combines TRBV28 with TRBJ1-5; no clear D gene. This CDR3 region has 12 residues. Trimming removed 4 bases at V and 0 bases at J, with 1 base between. Germline V gene lookup returns CDR1 MDHEN and CDR2 SYDVKM. The CDR3 DNA reads as TGTGCCAGCAGTTATAGCAATCAGCCCCAGCATTTT. It translates to CASSYSNQPQHF.

This chain uses TRBV6-5 with TRBJ2-7; no clear D gene. Germline V gene sequence: CDR1 MNHEY, CDR2 SVGAGI. This CDR3 is 13 amino acids long. V gave up 10 bases and J gave up 6 bases, with 19 bases separating them. Here the CDR3 DNA reads TGTGCCACTAGACGTGACGCCCCCCTCGAGCAGTACTTC. Protein: CATRRDAPLEQYF.

This clone was counted a few times. The gene calls are TRBV27 and TRBJ1-1; D remains unclear. This CDR3 is 13 amino acids long. The V and J ends lost 2 bases and 4 bases respectively, with 8 bases between them. In germline, CDR1 is MNHEY, CDR2 SMNVEV (reference sequence). Written as DNA, the CDR3 is TGTGCCAGCAGTTTACAGAGGAGCACTGAAGCTTTCTTT. This translates into CASSLQRSTEAFF.

This clone was seen a handful of times. The chain employs TRBV27 and TRBJ1-1; TRBD1 matches at 11 bases. V lost 5 bases and J lost 4; bases outside the gene matches: 6. Germline V gene lookup returns CDR1 MNHEY and CDR2 SMNVEV (reference sequence). The CDR3 spans 15 residues. For the CDR3, the DNA is TGTGCCAGCAGTACCGGACAGGGGGCGCCCACTGAAGCTTTCTTT. This sequence encodes CASSTGQGAPTEAFF.

CDR3: CASSGGERGTFF. Written as DNA, the CDR3 is TGTGCCAGCAGTGGGGGGGAGCGGGGAACCTTTTTT. V gene TRBV6-6 combines with J gene TRBJ1-4, with D possibly TRBD1 on 5 matching bases. The CDR3 totals 12 residues. Trimming removed 5 bases at V and 17 bases at J, with 18 bases between. Germline V lookup: CDR1 MNHNY, CDR2 SVGAGI (reference sequence).

The V call is TRBV30, the J call TRBJ1-4; maybe TRBD1 (5 bases). The CDR3 runs 16 residues. Germline CDR1 is GTSNPN and CDR2 is SVGIG (reference sequence). Between the trimmed V and J ends, which lost 4 bases and 7 bases, there was a span of 22 bases. The CDR3, as DNA: TGTGCCTGGATGGGAGGGGTTCATCAAGATAGTGAAAAACTGTTTTTT. Its translation: CAWMGGVHQDSEKLFF.

The gene calls are TRBV5-1 and TRBJ2-7; TRBD2 matches at 14 bases. The CDR3 has 15 residues. Germline-derived CDR1 and CDR2 are SGHRS and YFSETQ. The ends lost 0 bases at V and 6 bases at J; junction bases unmatched: 2. The CDR3 region is CASSLGGLAGGEQYF. CDR3 nucleotide sequence: TGCGCCAGCAGCTTGGGTGGACTAGCGGGGGGCGAGCAGTACTTC.

The chain recombines TRBV20-1 with TRBJ2-1; D unresolved. CDR3 size: 11 residues. The germline V and J ends were trimmed by 8 bases and 4 bases, with 9 bases remaining between them. CDR1 and CDR2 from the germline V gene are DFQATT and SNEGSKA (reference sequence). CDR3 sequence: CSPDGYNEQFF. The CDR3 DNA reads as TGCAGTCCGGACGGATACAATGAGCAGTTCTTC.

The V and J genes are TRBV12-3 or TRBV12-4 and TRBJ1-1; no clear D gene. This CDR3 has 13 residues. V lost 7 bases to trimming and J lost 6 bases, with 15 bases between them. In DNA, the CDR3 is TGTGCCAGCAATTTGGGAGGTCCATCTGAAGCTTTCTTT. This encodes CASNLGGPSEAFF.

V and J are TRBV15 and TRBJ2-1, with TRBD2 matching over 8 bases. Trimming removed 0 bases from V and 4 bases from J; junction bases left unmatched: 5. The CDR3 extends over 16 amino acids. Germline lookup yields CDR1 LNHNV and CDR2 YYDKDF (reference sequence). The CDR3 region is CATSRDSSGLYNEQFF. In nucleotides, the CDR3 is TGTGCCACCAGCAGAGATTCTAGCGGGCTTTACAATGAGCAGTTCTTC.

This chain connects TRBV3-1 (or the pseudogene TRBV3-2) to TRBJ2-2; unclear D gene. V shed 3 bases and J shed 4 bases, with 0 bases lying between them. This CDR3 is built from 11 residues. CDR1 is LGHDT, CDR2 YNNKEL, per germline (reference sequence). The CDR3 DNA reads as TGTGCCAGCAGCCACACCGGGGAGCTGTTTTTT. It is translated as CASSHTGELFF.

V and J are TRBV19 and TRBJ1-3; D call uncertain. CDR1 is LNHDA and CDR2 is SQIVND in the germline V gene (reference sequence). The CDR3 sequence is 17 residues long. Trimming shortened V by 6 bases and J by 0 bases, and 18 bases separated the two germline ends. The CDR3 reads CASRQPNRADSGNTIYF. For the CDR3, the DNA is TGTGCCAGTAGGCAACCGAATCGTGCAGACTCTGGAAACACCATATATTTT.

At least ten counts were recorded for this clone. The J gene is TRBJ2-3, the V gene TRBV2, with D tentatively TRBD2 (7 bases). Trimming removed 3 bases from V and 1 base from J, with 17 bases in between. From germline, CDR1 is SNHLY and CDR2 FYNNEI. The CDR3 is 17 amino acids. CDR3 region: CASSEWLGGGGTDTQYF. The CDR3 DNA reads as TGTGCCAGCAGTGAGTGGTTGGGGGGGGGCGGCACAGATACGCAGTATTTT.

A single count supports this clone. The rearrangement joins TRBV28 to TRBJ1-4; possibly TRBD1 for D (5 bases). There are 14 residues in the CDR3. Trimming left V 8 bases short and J 8 bases short, with 18 bases between. Germline values: CDR1 MDHEN, CDR2 SYDVKM. The CDR3 DNA sequence: TGTGCCAGCGGAGGCCAGGGACTATTAGAAAAACTGTTTTTT. Protein: CASGGQGLLEKLFF.

The count of this clone is one. The CDR3 reads CASSPWGTSGNTIYF. CDR3 DNA sequence: TGTGCCAGCAGCCCATGGGGCACCTCTGGAAACACCATATATTTT. The genes are TRBV6-5 and TRBJ1-3; D is perhaps TRBD1 (5 bases). V gave up 6 bases and J gave up 0 bases, with 12 bases separating them. The germline CDR1 and CDR2 sequences are MNHEY and SVGAGI. The CDR3 spans 15 residues.

The rearrangement links TRBV15 to TRBJ1-2; D is unresolved. V dropped 2 bases and J dropped 3 bases, with 4 bases sitting between them. The CDR3 consists of 12 residues. Germline V gives CDR1 LNHNV, CDR2 YYDKDF (reference sequence). CDR3 sequence: CATSRLDYGYTF. The DNA of the CDR3 is TGTGCCACCAGCAGACTTGACTATGGCTACACCTTC.

V gene TRBV10-3 combines with J gene TRBJ1-2; TRBD1 is a possible D gene (6 bases). CDR1 is ENHRY and CDR2 is SYGVKD in the germline V gene. This CDR3 contains 14 residues. V lost 6 bases and J lost 12, with 23 bases in between. DNA of the CDR3: TGTGCCATCAGATCCTCGGACAGAGATTCTTCCCACACCTTC. This translates into CAIRSSDRDSSHTF.

The chain joins TRBV27 to TRBJ2-6; D gene ambiguous. V shed 8 bases and J shed 3 bases, with 14 bases lying between them. The germline CDR1 and CDR2 sequences are MNHEY and SMNVEV (reference sequence). The CDR3 totals 15 residues. The CDR3 sequence is CASRHHPLGANVLTF. The CDR3 DNA reads as TGTGCCAGCCGTCACCACCCCCTTGGGGCCAACGTCCTGACTTTC.